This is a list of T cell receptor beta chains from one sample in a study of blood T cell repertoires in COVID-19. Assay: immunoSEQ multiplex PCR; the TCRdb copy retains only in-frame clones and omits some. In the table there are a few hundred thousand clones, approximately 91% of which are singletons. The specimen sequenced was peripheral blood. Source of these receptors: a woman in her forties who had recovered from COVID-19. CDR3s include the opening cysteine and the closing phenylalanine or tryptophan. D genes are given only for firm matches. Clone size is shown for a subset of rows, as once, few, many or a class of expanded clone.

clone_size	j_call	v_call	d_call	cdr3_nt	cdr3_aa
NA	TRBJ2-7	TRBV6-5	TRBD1	TGTGCCAGCAGTCCCCGGGACAGCCCCTACGAGCAGTACTTC	CASSPRDSPYEQYF
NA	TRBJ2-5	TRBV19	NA	TGTGCCAGTAGTACCAACGGGGTCCAAGAGACCCAGTACTTC	CASSTNGVQETQYF
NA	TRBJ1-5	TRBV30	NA	TGTGCCTGGAGTGCGGGGAAGAATCAGCCCCAGCATTTT	CAWSAGKNQPQHF
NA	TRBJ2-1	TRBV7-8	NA	TGTGCCAGCAGCTTCCAGGGGGGCTCCTACAATGAGCAGTTCTTC	CASSFQGGSYNEQFF
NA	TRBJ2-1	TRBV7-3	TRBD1	TGTGCCAGCAGCCCCGGGGGACAGGGAAGCCCTGAGCAGTTCTTC	CASSPGGQGSPEQFF
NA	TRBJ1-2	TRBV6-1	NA	TGTGCCAGCAGTGGACCCCAAGGGAGGACGAACTATGGCTACACCTTC	CASSGPQGRTNYGYTF
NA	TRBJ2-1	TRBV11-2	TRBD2	TGTGCCAGCAGCTTACGGCTAGCGGCATACAATGAGCAGTTCTTC	CASSLRLAAYNEQFF
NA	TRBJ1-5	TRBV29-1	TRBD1	TGCAGCGTCCGGACAGGGAAGGGTCAGCCCCAGCATTTT	CSVRTGKGQPQHF
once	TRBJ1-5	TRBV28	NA	TGTGCCAGTACGGTCAGCAATCAGCCCCAGCATTTT	CASTVSNQPQHF
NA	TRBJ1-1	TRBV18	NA	TGTGCCAGCTCACCTCTCGGCGGGGACACTGAAGCTTTCTTT	CASSPLGGDTEAFF
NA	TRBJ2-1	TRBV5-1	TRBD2	TGCGCCAGCAGCTTAGGGCTTTATAGCGGGCTGGACTACAATGAGCAGTTCTTC	CASSLGLYSGLDYNEQFF
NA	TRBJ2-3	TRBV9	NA	TGTGCCAGCAGCGTAGCGGGGACTAGCACAGATACGCAGTATTTT	CASSVAGTSTDTQYF
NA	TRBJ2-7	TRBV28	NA	TGTGCCAGCAGTTCTGGGCAGAACTACGAGCAGTACTTC	CASSSGQNYEQYF
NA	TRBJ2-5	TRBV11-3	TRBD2	TGTGCCAGCAGCTTAGGGGGGGGGACCCAGTACTTC	CASSLGGGTQYF
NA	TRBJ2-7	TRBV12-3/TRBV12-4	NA	TGTGCCAGCAGTTTAGCGGGCAACGGCCCGCAGTACTTC	CASSLAGNGPQYF
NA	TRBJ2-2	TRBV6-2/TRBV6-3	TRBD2	TGTGCCAGCAGCCGACTAGCGGGGAACACCGGGGAGCTGTTTTTT	CASSRLAGNTGELFF
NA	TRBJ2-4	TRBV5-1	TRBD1	TGCGCCAGCAGCGAGACAGGGTTTACCAAAAACATTCAGTACTTC	CASSETGFTKNIQYF